This TCR beta chain comes out of a study of T cells in localized non-small cell lung cancer. Clones were sequenced by immunoSEQ multiplex PCR, and TCRdb holds only the in-frame ones, with some missing. The repertoire has approximately 43,000 clones, about 85% of them found once; the top ten carry approximately 6.4%. Unmatched junction bases numbered 8, after V lost 3 bases and J lost 6 bases. Germline V gene lookup returns CDR1 GTSNPN and CDR2 SVGIG (reference sequence). The CDR3 totals 13 residues. The V call is TRBV30, the J call TRBJ2-7, with 7 bases aligning to TRBD1. The sample consisted of peripheral blood, taken before any cancer treatment. This sequence originates from a woman aged 18 to 55 with stage III lung adenocarcinoma. DNA of the CDR3: TGTGCCTGGAGGGACAGGCTGGATTCCGAGCAGTACTTC. It specifies CAWRDRLDSEQYF.